What follows is one T cell receptor (beta chain) and its context. This clone is a singleton in its sample. Which antigen it targets is not known. The sample holds no much larger clone one base away, and base qualities are not on file. These data originate in a study of shared clonotypes between healthy human individuals (TCRdb year 2020). Describing the broader study: A couple of women and a few men aged 18 to 49 years were included in the cohort. For each donor, three plates each were used for CD4 naive and CD4 memory, two plates were used for CD8 naive, and one plate was used for CD8 memory. To estimate repertoire size and how much clonotypes are shared between individuals, the study performed deep sequencing of blood TCR repertoires from roughly five healthy adults. Different laboratories and diverse techniques were used to prepare libraries and sequence TCR repertoires, to increase sequencing depth and limit assay-specific biases. Each donor's leukapheresis produced roughly between roughly 0.85 and 9.5 billion PBMCs. Summary of the overall study and its limitations: Sampling was restricted to blood, and TCR repertoires in tissues likely differ from the TCR repertoires found in blood. Compared with non-shared clonotypes, the clonotypes found in all four sorted-subset donors had higher generation probabilities. Even with the large sequencing depth, rarefaction of the sorted-subset datasets indicated that sequencing was incomplete. Sharing across several donors was observed for around 4.8% of naive CD4, 3% to 3.5% of naive CD8, about 2.3% of memory CD4, and around 0.42% of memory CD8 clonotypes. Pairwise subsampling indicated that sequencing depth was expected to affect the degree of clonotype sharing among donors. Naive subsets generally had larger estimated clonotype richness than memory subsets did. Because the study included only a small number of donors, the genetic and exposure-history diversity represented was limited.

Using the deep immunoSEQ assay, multiplex PCR amplified TCR CDR3 regions from genomic DNA. Extracted genomic DNA from each cell subset was spread evenly across all wells of several immunoSEQ 96-well plates, with each plate serving as a replicate. For sorted subsets, roughly 200 ng of genomic DNA, equivalent to 30,000 or so T cell genomes, went into each replicate PCR. Purified libraries were measured with a Qubit 3.0 fluorometer, size-checked on a Bioanalyzer 2100, and measured again with the KAPA Library Quantification kit. Every immunoSEQ 96-well plate was sequenced on a separate single-read 150-cycle Illumina NextSeq 550 flow cell. As for the original processing: Because the immunoSEQ output included only junctional sequences and no quality scores, the filtering could not be the same as the filtering used for full-length reads. To assign V/J genes and CDR3, sequences were annotated using PyIR, a Python wrapper for IgBLAST v1.9, with IMGT germline references. Any read was removed if the V/J assignment was weak (E-value above 1e-6), the CDR3 was missing, or the read contained stop codons, out-of-frame junctions, or ambiguous translated residues. V3J clonotypes were defined as sequences sharing an identical inferred V gene, J gene, and CDR3 amino acid sequence. The percentage overlap between two repertoires was calculated by dividing the number of shared unique clonotypes by the size of the smaller repertoire. RTK rarefaction, the Chao1 estimator, and Recon v2.1 estimates of unobserved clonotypes were used to assess repertoire richness. Generation probabilities for all TCRbeta clonotypes obtained by the gDNA method from several donors were computed using OLGA. This is the immuneACCESS table as TCRdb keeps it, with only in-frame sequences that have V and J called. A part of the clones is gone; compared with another copy, unresolved V genes explain less than half, and the rest is unexplained. From that table come the V and J calls and clone size; the DNA was used to work out D and trimming. The sample yields hundreds of thousands of clones; roughly 98% were counted once. The ten largest clones add up to 0.3% of the sample.

Relative to germline, V is missing 0 bases and J is missing 0 bases, with 4 bases of the junction outside any gene match. The CDR3 runs 17 residues from the cysteine to the phenylalanine. Just the 51-base CDR3 DNA is kept, in frame starting at base 1. Sequences SGHDT (CDR1) and YYEEEE (CDR2) are obtained from the germline V gene. For the CD8 naive samples, CD45RO-negative cells were positively selected for CCR7, yielding a CD45RA+CCR7+ population from which TemRA cells were excluded. Healthy HIV-negative adults with no recently reported acute infections or vaccinations were included as donors. Every donor was a Caucasian adult living in Nashville, Tennessee, USA. Blood was collected by leukapheresis, and PBMCs were isolated by Ficoll-Histopaque density gradient centrifugation and then cryopreserved in liquid nitrogen vapor phase. Analytical flow cytometry was used to check the purity and quantity of each magnetically sorted T cell population. Each sorted fraction had its genomic DNA isolated and then quantified by UV absorbance on a Nanodrop 2000c.

This clonotype originated in a man aged 25 to 40 in good health. The chain couples TRBV5-6 to TRBJ2-5, with 11 central nucleotides matching TRBD2. The sequencing input was naive CD8+ T cells sorted from blood. The intended sense of this specimen's cell subset or site label: CD45RA+CCR7+. The DNA sequence follows: TGTGCCAGCAGCTTGGGACTAGCGGGGTGGTACCAAGAGACCCAGTACTTC. This is translated as CASSLGLAGWYQETQYF. Joined to the reference TRBV5-6 and TRBJ2-5 proteins, this CDR3 gives the full variable domain: DAGVTQSPTHLIKTRGQQVTLRCSPKSGHDTVSWYQQALGQGPQFIFQYYEEEERQRGNFPDRFSGHQFPNYSSELNVNALLLGDSALYLCASSLGLAGWYQETQYFGPGTRLLVL.